One T cell receptor beta chain is described in this entry. In its sample, this clonotype was seen many times. The target of this receptor is not known. A junction boundary mismatches the germline segment, possibly from a read error. With the library built for alpha chains, this beta chain is off target and its frequency is not meaningful. The time point label here, explained by the study, means: sample taken at primary tumor resection. The donors were some 72 patients from the lung TRACERx cohort who had early-stage, untreated non-small cell lung cancer. Whole RNA extracted from tumor and nontumor lung tissue, or from cryopreserved PBMC samples, was used for TCR sequencing without cell sorting. Only patients for whom sufficient RNA was available from at least two tumor regions were selected for TCR sequencing. Before being selected, tumor and adjacent nontumor lung specimens were reviewed by a lung pathologist.

The data derive from a study of spatial heterogeneity in lung cancer (dated by TCRdb to about 2019). Background for the entire study: Beta-chain transcripts were consistently detected in greater numbers than alpha-chain transcripts, which likely reflected higher beta-chain transcript abundance. In the raw uncorrected reads, each unique combination of TCR and UMI appeared more than ten times on average. At surgery, hundreds of tumor regions, around 68 matched nontumor lung samples and more than 55 PBMC samples were TCR-sequenced for both alpha and beta chains. Nonsynonymous mutation counts, determined by whole-exome sequencing of tumor tissue, were related to TCR repertoire features. In non-small cell lung cancer, the study quantitatively compared TCR alpha and beta repertoires across several tumor regions, matched nontumor lung, and blood. In tumor regions, TCR transcript counts showed a strong correlation with a T cell transcriptional module score from matched bulk RNA-seq. Beyond this particular receptor, the publication reports: A correlation was observed between the number of expanded intratumoral alpha and beta TCRs and the tumor nonsynonymous mutation count. TCR-seq coverage of tumor T cells was estimated to be only roughly 7.5% for alpha chains and about 13% for beta chains. Additional single-cell paired TCR alpha and beta sequencing was considered necessary to confirm, at a functional level, the hypothesis that regional TCRs recognize regional mutations. Counts of ubiquitous and regional expanded TCRs correlated with counts of ubiquitous and regional nonsynonymous mutations, respectively.

Library preparation used 5' RACE. Sequencing was performed on a NextSeq 500. In the TCR library protocol, a unique molecular identifier was attached to each TCR cDNA molecule so that PCR and sequencing errors could be corrected. The authors' pipeline ran thus. Decombinator tools were used for TCR identification, UMI-based error correction and CDR3 extraction. TCRs above a frequency of 2 per 1,000, corresponding to the top 1% of the tumor frequency distribution, were defined as expanded. Expanded tumor TCRs were classed as regional if statistically deemed absent (corrected P<0.05) from at least one tumor region, otherwise ubiquitous. Renyi diversity was computed with the R vegan package after each repertoire had been subsampled 100 times to 5,000 TCRs. CDR3 similarity networks were constructed using string-kernel similarity of amino acid triplets, with links drawn between CDR3s whose pairwise similarity was above 0.82. TCRdb handled the public reads itself, with Q25 trimming in fastp and clone calling in MiXCR, and kept productive beta chains. Rows merge per CDR3 protein into single entries with the most common DNA and genes. The V and J calls follow TCRdb's processing rather than the paper's. The sample profile shows roughly 8,400 distinct CDR3 sequences; under 15% of them were found once. The top ten clonotypes cover 11% of the sample.

Taken from cysteine to phenylalanine, the CDR3 has 14 residues. Of the read, only the CDR3 DNA is kept; its 42 bases are in frame from base 1. The germline V gene (reference sequence) provides CDR1 DFQATT and CDR2 SNEGSKA. Recombination linked TRBV20-1 to TRBJ1-6, with 9 bases aligning to TRBD1. The sequencing used lung tumor tissue, collected at surgery. The sequence came from a male donor with early-stage non-small cell lung cancer. The DNA sequence is TGCAGTGCTGTCCGGGACAGGGATAACTCACCCCTCCACTTT. It translates as CSAVRDRDNSPLHF.